Below, one T cell receptor (beta chain) is given with its context. Original handling: How many nucleated cells were present was estimated from reference gene primer amplification. The repertoire was sequenced with immunoSEQ multiplex PCR; TCRdb's copy has only in-frame clones and lacks some. The V and J calls and the clone size are those of that table, but D and trimming were determined from the DNA. In the table there are 130,000 to 150,000 clones, roughly four fifths of which are singletons. This specimen comes from a study of blood T cell repertoires in COVID-19. Study in general: There were acute and convalescent COVID-19 samples, and they came from the United States, Italy and Spain. T cells, B-cell-depleted T cells, or PBMCs provided the cDNA or gDNA that served as material.

This CDR3 contains 13 residues. Germline CDR1 is GTSNPN and CDR2 is SVGIG (reference sequence). With 2 bases removed from V and 6 bases from J, the gap between germline ends came to 10 bases. Sequencing used peripheral blood. This sequence was found in a human donor with acute or convalescent COVID-19. The donor label of this sample is uncertain. The V gene is TRBV30, the J gene TRBJ1-4; perhaps TRBD1 as D (5 bases). The CDR3 region has the DNA TGTGCCTGGAGTCCCCAGGGTGATGAAAAACTGTTTTTT. Amino acids: CAWSPQGDEKLFF.